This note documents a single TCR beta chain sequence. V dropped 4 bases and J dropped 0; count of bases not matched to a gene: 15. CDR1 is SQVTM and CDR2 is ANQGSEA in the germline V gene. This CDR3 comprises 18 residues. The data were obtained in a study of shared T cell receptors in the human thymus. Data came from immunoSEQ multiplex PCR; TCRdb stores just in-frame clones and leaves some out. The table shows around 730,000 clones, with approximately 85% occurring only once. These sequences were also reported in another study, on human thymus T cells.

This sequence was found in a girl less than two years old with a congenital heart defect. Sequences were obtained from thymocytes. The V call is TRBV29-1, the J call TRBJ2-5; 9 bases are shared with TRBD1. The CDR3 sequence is CSVAPRSLDRGDQETQYF. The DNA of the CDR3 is TGCAGCGTTGCTCCCCGGTCCCTGGACAGGGGCGACCAAGAGACCCAGTACTTC. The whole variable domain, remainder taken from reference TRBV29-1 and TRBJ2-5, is SAVISQKPSRDICQRGTSLTIQCQVDSQVTMMFWYRQQPGQSLTLIATANQGSEATYESGFVIDKFPISRPNLTFSTLTVSNMSPEDSSIYLCSVAPRSLDRGDQETQYFGPGTRLLVL.